These T cell receptor beta chains were read from a single sample in a study of blood T cell repertoires in COVID-19. The protocol was immunoSEQ multiplex PCR, while the TCRdb copy is restricted to in-frame clones and leaves out a portion. The repertoire holds roughly 350,000 clones, with approximately 87% as singletons. Sequencing was done on a sample of peripheral blood. All receptors come from a woman aged 45-65 years with active or convalescent COVID-19. CDR3s include the opening cysteine and the closing phenylalanine or tryptophan. The order of the fields is clone size, V gene, J gene, D gene, CDR3 protein, CDR3 DNA. A D gene is named only where the DNA matches it firmly. Some rows mark clone size as missing; the rest say once, few, many or name a class of expanded clone.

clone_size: few
v_call: TRBV7-2
j_call: TRBJ2-7
d_call: -
cdr3_aa: CASSPHLREQYF
cdr3_nt: TGTGCCAGCAGCCCCCACCTACGAGAGCAGTACTTC

clone_size: once
v_call: TRBV5-1
j_call: TRBJ1-1
d_call: TRBD1
cdr3_aa: CASSFTGQVGTEAFF
cdr3_nt: TGCGCCAGCAGCTTTACCGGACAGGTTGGAACTGAAGCTTTCTTT

clone_size: -
v_call: TRBV5-1
j_call: TRBJ1-1
d_call: -
cdr3_aa: CASSLDPAMNTEAFF
cdr3_nt: TGCGCCAGCAGCTTGGATCCAGCGATGAACACTGAAGCTTTCTTT

clone_size: -
v_call: TRBV27
j_call: TRBJ2-2
d_call: TRBD2
cdr3_aa: CASGASGRPGELFF
cdr3_nt: TGTGCCAGCGGGGCTAGCGGGAGGCCCGGGGAGCTGTTTTTT

clone_size: -
v_call: TRBV2
j_call: TRBJ1-3
d_call: -
cdr3_aa: CASSDQGAAVPGNTIYF
cdr3_nt: TGTGCCAGCAGTGATCAGGGCGCCGCCGTCCCCGGGAACACCATATATTTT

clone_size: -
v_call: TRBV6-2/TRBV6-3
j_call: TRBJ2-7
d_call: -
cdr3_aa: CASSDQGKSYEQYF
cdr3_nt: TGTGCCAGCAGTGATCAGGGAAAAAGCTACGAGCAGTACTTC

clone_size: -
v_call: TRBV24-1
j_call: TRBJ2-5
d_call: -
cdr3_aa: CATSDPSGQEETQYF
cdr3_nt: TGTGCCACCAGTGACCCCAGCGGGCAGGAAGAGACCCAGTACTTC

clone_size: -
v_call: TRBV12-3/TRBV12-4
j_call: TRBJ1-1
d_call: TRBD1
cdr3_aa: CASRPTGRTEAFF
cdr3_nt: TGTGCCAGCAGACCGACAGGGAGAACTGAAGCTTTCTTT

clone_size: -
v_call: TRBV6-5
j_call: TRBJ2-7
d_call: TRBD2
cdr3_aa: CASKPGLTSYEQYF
cdr3_nt: TGTGCCAGCAAACCGGGACTAACAAGCTACGAGCAGTACTTC

clone_size: -
v_call: TRBV6-5
j_call: TRBJ2-7
d_call: -
cdr3_aa: CASSYSIRDNSYEQYF
cdr3_nt: TGTGCCAGCAGTTACTCTATCCGGGACAACTCCTACGAGCAGTACTTC

clone_size: -
v_call: TRBV28
j_call: TRBJ1-4
d_call: -
cdr3_aa: CASSPLPGLTNEKLFF
cdr3_nt: TGTGCCAGCAGTCCCTTACCGGGATTAACTAATGAAAAACTGTTTTTT

clone_size: -
v_call: TRBV7-3
j_call: TRBJ2-1
d_call: TRBD2
cdr3_aa: CASSPSREAGAGNEQFF
cdr3_nt: TGTGCCAGCAGCCCGTCTCGGGAAGCGGGGGCCGGCAATGAGCAGTTCTTC

clone_size: once
v_call: TRBV21-1
j_call: TRBJ1-1
d_call: -
cdr3_aa: CASSSLSGQGATEAFF
cdr3_nt: TGTGCCAGCAGCAGTCTTTCGGGACAGGGGGCAACTGAAGCTTTCTTT

clone_size: -
v_call: TRBV6-5
j_call: TRBJ1-5
d_call: TRBD1
cdr3_aa: CASSLPDRGNQPQHF
cdr3_nt: TGTGCCAGCAGCCTGCCCGACAGGGGTAATCAGCCCCAGCATTTT

clone_size: -
v_call: TRBV19
j_call: TRBJ1-2
d_call: TRBD1
cdr3_aa: CASKRQGLLGYTF
cdr3_nt: TGTGCCAGTAAACGACAGGGACTCCTCGGCTACACCTTC

clone_size: -
v_call: TRBV30
j_call: TRBJ1-4
d_call: -
cdr3_aa: CAWTERGNEKLFF
cdr3_nt: TGTGCCTGGACGGAGAGGGGGAATGAAAAACTGTTTTTT

clone_size: -
v_call: TRBV11-2
j_call: TRBJ2-3
d_call: TRBD2
cdr3_aa: CASSLTSVGDTQYF
cdr3_nt: TGTGCCAGCAGCTTGACTAGCGTGGGAGATACGCAGTATTTT

clone_size: -
v_call: TRBV19
j_call: TRBJ2-1
d_call: -
cdr3_aa: CASSPGLEQFF
cdr3_nt: TGTGCCAGTAGTCCGGGACTCGAGCAGTTCTTC

clone_size: -
v_call: TRBV14
j_call: TRBJ1-2
d_call: -
cdr3_aa: CASSPSRYYGYTF
cdr3_nt: TGTGCCAGCAGCCCCAGCAGGTACTATGGCTACACCTTC

clone_size: -
v_call: TRBV29-1
j_call: TRBJ1-6
d_call: -
cdr3_aa: CSVRTEINSPLHF
cdr3_nt: TGCAGCGTCAGGACAGAAATCAATTCACCCCTCCACTTT

clone_size: once
v_call: TRBV29-1
j_call: TRBJ1-2
d_call: -
cdr3_aa: CSVEPGAYGYTF
cdr3_nt: TGCAGCGTTGAACCAGGGGCCTATGGCTACACCTTC

clone_size: -
v_call: TRBV6-5
j_call: TRBJ1-1
d_call: TRBD1
cdr3_aa: CASNRQGPWVTEAFF
cdr3_nt: TGTGCCAGCAATCGACAGGGCCCCTGGGTGACTGAAGCTTTCTTT

clone_size: -
v_call: TRBV24-1
j_call: TRBJ2-3
d_call: TRBD2
cdr3_aa: CATSEGSSGVYNGDTQYF
cdr3_nt: TGTGCCACCAGTGAAGGTTCTAGCGGGGTTTATAATGGAGATACGCAGTATTTT

clone_size: -
v_call: TRBV7-2
j_call: TRBJ1-1
d_call: TRBD1
cdr3_aa: CASSLPPGQGTEAFF
cdr3_nt: TGTGCCAGCAGCTTACCTCCGGGACAGGGTACTGAAGCTTTCTTT

clone_size: -
v_call: TRBV27
j_call: TRBJ1-3
d_call: -
cdr3_aa: CASSLGRGNTIYF
cdr3_nt: TGTGCCAGCAGTTTGGGCAGGGGAAACACCATATATTTT

clone_size: -
v_call: TRBV4-2
j_call: TRBJ2-1
d_call: TRBD2
cdr3_aa: CASSPAGTSGRYNEQFF
cdr3_nt: TGTGCCAGCAGCCCGGCCGGGACTAGCGGGCGCTACAATGAGCAGTTCTTC

clone_size: few
v_call: TRBV10-3
j_call: TRBJ2-5
d_call: TRBD2
cdr3_aa: CAISRTSGSPGSGETQYF
cdr3_nt: TGTGCCATATCACGAACTAGCGGGAGTCCTGGATCCGGAGAGACCCAGTACTTC

clone_size: -
v_call: TRBV2
j_call: TRBJ1-4
d_call: -
cdr3_aa: CASRDISTNEKLFF
cdr3_nt: TGTGCCAGCAGGGACATATCAACTAATGAAAAACTGTTTTTT

clone_size: -
v_call: TRBV7-2
j_call: TRBJ1-3
d_call: -
cdr3_aa: CASSLVGSPGNTIYF
cdr3_nt: TGTGCCAGCAGCTTAGTGGGCTCCCCTGGAAACACCATATATTTT

clone_size: -
v_call: TRBV4-2
j_call: TRBJ1-2
d_call: TRBD1
cdr3_aa: CASSQVLDRSNYGYTF
cdr3_nt: TGTGCCAGCAGCCAAGTCCTGGACAGGTCTAACTATGGCTACACCTTC

clone_size: -
v_call: TRBV7-2
j_call: TRBJ2-7
d_call: -
cdr3_aa: CASRPAGGTYEQYF
cdr3_nt: TGTGCCAGCAGACCCGCAGGGGGGACCTACGAGCAGTACTTC

clone_size: -
v_call: TRBV10-1
j_call: TRBJ1-2
d_call: TRBD1
cdr3_aa: CARPIPIRDRGHGYTF
cdr3_nt: TGCGCCAGGCCTATACCCATACGGGACAGGGGACATGGCTACACCTTC

clone_size: -
v_call: TRBV29-1
j_call: TRBJ2-3
d_call: -
cdr3_aa: CSSTPTPDTQYF
cdr3_nt: TGCAGTTCTACGCCTACCCCAGATACGCAGTATTTT

clone_size: once
v_call: TRBV20-1
j_call: TRBJ2-7
d_call: -
cdr3_aa: CSAPDNYEQYF
cdr3_nt: TGCAGTGCCCCGGACAACTACGAGCAGTACTTC

clone_size: -
v_call: TRBV10-1
j_call: TRBJ1-3
d_call: -
cdr3_aa: CASSEGGGVSGRNTIYF
cdr3_nt: TGCGCCAGCAGTGAGGGGGGAGGGGTTTCGGGTCGGAACACCATATATTTT

clone_size: -
v_call: TRBV18
j_call: TRBJ2-2
d_call: TRBD2
cdr3_aa: CASSDMERPGLRTGELFF
cdr3_nt: TGTGCCAGCTCGGACATGGAGAGGCCGGGACTAAGAACCGGGGAGCTGTTTTTT

clone_size: -
v_call: TRBV5-1
j_call: TRBJ2-1
d_call: -
cdr3_aa: CASSGGGSSYNEQFF
cdr3_nt: TGCGCCAGCAGCGGAGGTGGTAGCTCCTACAATGAGCAGTTCTTC

clone_size: -
v_call: TRBV5-1
j_call: TRBJ1-2
d_call: -
cdr3_aa: CASSSGSWQGDIYGYTF
cdr3_nt: TGCGCCAGCAGCTCGGGCAGTTGGCAGGGCGATATCTATGGCTACACCTTC

clone_size: few
v_call: TRBV28
j_call: TRBJ1-5
d_call: TRBD1
cdr3_aa: CASSFVGTGGGGQPQHF
cdr3_nt: TGTGCCAGCAGTTTCGTTGGAACAGGGGGCGGGGGTCAGCCCCAGCATTTT

clone_size: -
v_call: TRBV28
j_call: TRBJ1-4
d_call: TRBD1
cdr3_aa: CASSLGGGYREKLFF
cdr3_nt: TGTGCCAGCAGTTTAGGAGGGGGCTATCGGGAAAAACTGTTTTTT

clone_size: -
v_call: TRBV28
j_call: TRBJ1-3
d_call: -
cdr3_aa: CASRVSGNTIYF
cdr3_nt: TGTGCCAGCCGAGTCTCTGGAAACACCATATATTTT

clone_size: -
v_call: TRBV27
j_call: TRBJ2-7
d_call: TRBD2
cdr3_aa: CASSYRRGSSYEQYF
cdr3_nt: TGTGCCAGCTCCTACCGGCGGGGGTCCTCCTACGAGCAGTACTTC

clone_size: once
v_call: TRBV28
j_call: TRBJ1-4
d_call: -
cdr3_aa: CASSLRAEKLFF
cdr3_nt: TGTGCCAGCAGTCTCCGAGCTGAAAAACTGTTTTTT

clone_size: few
v_call: TRBV30
j_call: TRBJ1-3
d_call: -
cdr3_aa: CAWTQGRNTIYF
cdr3_nt: TGTGCCTGGACACAGGGACGAAACACCATATATTTT

clone_size: -
v_call: TRBV19
j_call: TRBJ2-1
d_call: TRBD2
cdr3_aa: CASSTSGGPSEQFF
cdr3_nt: TGTGCCAGTAGTACTAGCGGGGGGCCCAGTGAGCAGTTCTTC

clone_size: few
v_call: TRBV7-2
j_call: TRBJ2-7
d_call: -
cdr3_aa: CASSLTRGDEQYF
cdr3_nt: TGTGCCAGCAGCTTAACCAGGGGAGACGAGCAGTACTTC

clone_size: -
v_call: TRBV4-1
j_call: TRBJ1-1
d_call: -
cdr3_aa: CASSQERTGGNTEAFF
cdr3_nt: TGCGCCAGCAGCCAAGAACGGACGGGAGGGAACACTGAAGCTTTCTTT

clone_size: -
v_call: TRBV15
j_call: TRBJ2-1
d_call: -
cdr3_aa: CATSRDIGAYNEQFF
cdr3_nt: TGTGCCACCAGCAGAGATATAGGGGCCTACAATGAGCAGTTCTTC

clone_size: -
v_call: TRBV2
j_call: TRBJ2-2
d_call: TRBD1
cdr3_aa: CASSPGTGYTGELFF
cdr3_nt: TGTGCCAGCAGCCCCGGGACAGGGTACACCGGGGAGCTGTTTTTT

clone_size: -
v_call: TRBV3-1/TRBV3-2
j_call: TRBJ2-7
d_call: TRBD2
cdr3_aa: CASSQGGGTSGLYEQYF
cdr3_nt: TGTGCCAGCAGCCAAGGGGGCGGGACTAGCGGACTCTACGAGCAGTACTTC

clone_size: few
v_call: TRBV30
j_call: TRBJ2-2
d_call: TRBD2
cdr3_aa: CAWSVRTGGLNTGELFF
cdr3_nt: TGTGCCTGGAGTGTACGGACGGGAGGGCTTAACACCGGGGAGCTGTTTTTT

clone_size: -
v_call: TRBV12-3/TRBV12-4
j_call: TRBJ1-1
d_call: -
cdr3_aa: CASSLLGTEAFF
cdr3_nt: TGTGCCAGCAGTTTACTCGGGACTGAAGCTTTCTTT

clone_size: -
v_call: TRBV5-1
j_call: TRBJ1-2
d_call: TRBD1
cdr3_aa: CASSQAGTGGEVGYGYTF
cdr3_nt: TGCGCCAGCAGCCAAGCAGGGACAGGGGGCGAAGTCGGCTATGGCTACACCTTC